This TCR beta chain was sequenced during a study of Ad26.COV2.S vaccination and SARS-CoV-2 variants. Study-wide background: Intramuscular Ad26.COV2.S at 5x10^10 or 1x10^11 viral particles. General study findings and limits: In vaccinated individuals, spike-specific CD8+ and CD4+ T cell responses reportedly displayed substantial breadth.

Stated treatment: around 19 received Ad26.COV2.S at low or high dose, single or two shots; a few received placebo; per-sample allocation not given. Samples analyzed were those drawn on day 63 after the first vaccine or placebo injection. In Boston, the donor was an adult between 18-55 years of age. A note on this clone: The antigen remains undetermined.

Method: immunoSEQ multiplex PCR; TCRdb's copy keeps in-frame clones and lacks some. The table has 300,000 to 400,000 clones, around 90% seen once; the top ten hold 6.4%. Germline V CDR1 and CDR2: SGHKS, YYEKEE (reference sequence). With 3 bases removed from V and 8 bases from J, the gap between germline ends came to 17 bases. This CDR3 comprises 15 residues. Sequences were derived from peripheral blood, sampled in a trial of Ad26.COV2.S vaccine versus placebo. This clonotype was sampled from a person aged 18-60 years who received the Ad26.COV2.S COVID-19 vaccine or a placebo. This rearrangement joins TRBV5-5 to TRBJ2-2, with a weak D call TRBD1 (6 bases). The CDR3 is CASSSGTSKVGELFF. CDR3 bases: TGTGCCAGCAGCTCCGGGACATCAAAGGTGGGGGAGCTGTTTTTT.